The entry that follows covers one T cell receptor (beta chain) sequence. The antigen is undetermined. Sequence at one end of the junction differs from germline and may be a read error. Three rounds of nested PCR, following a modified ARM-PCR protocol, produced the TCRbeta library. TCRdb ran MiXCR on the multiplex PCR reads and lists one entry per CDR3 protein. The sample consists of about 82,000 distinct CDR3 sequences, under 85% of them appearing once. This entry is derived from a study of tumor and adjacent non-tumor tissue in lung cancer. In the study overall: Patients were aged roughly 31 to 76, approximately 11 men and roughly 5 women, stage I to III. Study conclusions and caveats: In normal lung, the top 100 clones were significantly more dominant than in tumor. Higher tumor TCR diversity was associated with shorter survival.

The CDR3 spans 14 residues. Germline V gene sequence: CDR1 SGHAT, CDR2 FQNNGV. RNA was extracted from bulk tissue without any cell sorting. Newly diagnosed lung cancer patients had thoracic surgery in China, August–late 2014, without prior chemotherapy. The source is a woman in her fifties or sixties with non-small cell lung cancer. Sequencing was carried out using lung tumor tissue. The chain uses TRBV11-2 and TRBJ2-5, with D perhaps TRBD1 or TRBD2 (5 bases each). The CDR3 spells CASGLPGSSETQYF. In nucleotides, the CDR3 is TGTGCCAGCGGCTTACCAGGGAGCTCGGAGACCCAGTACTTC.